The clone carrying this T cell receptor (beta chain) has a handful of counts. Its specificity is not known. The entry originates in a study of T-cell memory formation after mild COVID-19. Study-level information: In these data, TCR clusters were largely donor specific. Points from the study as a whole: There was a balanced CD4/CD8 profile in clones contracting day 15 to 85, and later expanders leaned CD4+. The appearance of some responding clones in pre-infection memory suggested that cross-reactive memory joined.

This CDR3 spans 16 amino acids. Per germline, CDR1 SGHVS and CDR2 FQNEAQ. V shed 4 bases and J 2 bases; nucleotides not matched to a gene: 7. UMIs and sample barcodes were carried by the TCR alpha and TCR beta cDNA libraries that 5'RACE produced using constant-segment primers. One entry per CDR3 protein, called by TCRdb with MiXCR from the 5' RACE reads. The sample includes 550,000 to 700,000 distinct CDR3 sequences, over 15% seen only once; the top ten take around 12%. Sequencing was performed on PBMCs or a T cell subset sorted from them (not recorded which). The receptor was derived from an adult woman who had mild COVID-19 (a few samples of this study predate the infection). Cell type and time point are not known. V gene TRBV7-8 combines with J gene TRBJ1-3; 8 bases fit TRBD1. CDR3 protein: CASSYATGGTGNTIYF. The CDR3 coding sequence is TGTGCCAGCAGCTATGCAACAGGGGGAACTGGAAACACCATATATTTT.